The present entry profiles one T cell receptor (beta chain) with its context. Trimming shortened V by 6 bases and J by 7 bases, and 13 bases separated the two germline ends. Germline assignment: CDR1 SGHTS and CDR2 YDEGEE. This CDR3 comprises 12 residues. TCRdb keeps only in-frame clones here, not all; method: immunoSEQ multiplex PCR. The sample records around 300,000 clones, 75% to 90% being singletons. This record comes from a study of blood T cell repertoires in COVID-19. Across the whole study: PBMCs, B-cell-depleted T cells, or T cells provided the cDNA or gDNA that made up the material.

Ages ranged from about 18 to 100 years, with residence in about 23 US areas. Allocation to cohorts depended on clinical history reported by the participants. The chain couples TRBV5-8 to TRBJ1-1, with D tentatively TRBD1 (5 bases). The receptor was derived from a middle-aged woman who had recovered from COVID-19. The sample comprised PBMCs or T cells enriched from blood (not recorded which). CDR3 DNA: TGTGCCAGCACCCCCTGGGGCGGTGAAGCTTTCTTT. Translation: CASTPWGGEAFF.